The sample holds one count of the clone carrying this TCR beta chain. Looked up from germline, CDR1 is SGHTA and CDR2 is FQGTGA. Deletions cut 1 base from V and 3 bases from J, with 13 bases between. The CDR3 contains 15 residues. The protocol was immunoSEQ multiplex PCR, while the TCRdb copy is restricted to in-frame clones and leaves out a portion. This table has about 45,000 clones, 70% to 90% appearing once. The data are from a study of T cell changes during pregnancy in multiple sclerosis. The sequencing used peripheral blood, collected in the first trimester of pregnancy. This receptor was identified in a female donor with multiple sclerosis, enrolled in a pregnancy study. J is TRBJ2-7 and V is TRBV7-3; D may be TRBD1 (5 bases). The CDR3 DNA sequence: TGTGCCAGCAGCTTAAATAGGGGCGACGACTACGAGCAGTACTTC. Its translation is CASSLNRGDDYEQYF.